Each of the 4 T cell receptor beta chains below was sequenced from the same sample in a study of T cell clonality in common variable immunodeficiency. Profiled with immunoSEQ multiplex PCR; TCRdb holds only in-frame clones, not every one. The table lists tens of thousands of clones, with no singletons. The sequenced sample was peripheral blood mononuclear cells. These receptors all stem from a person aged 18-70 years in good health.

This clone was seen ten or more times. Mismatch with germline at one junction end may stem from a read error. The CDR3 end falls 3 residues outside the read, so it is completed with the germline J gene. The genes are TRBV19 and TRBJ2-5, with a tentative D call TRBD2 (5 bases). Germline-derived CDR1 and CDR2 are LNHDA and SQIVND (reference sequence). The CDR3 length is 12 residues. CDR3 amino acids: CACSPSRETQYF. The sequenced CDR3 bases are TGTGCCTGTAGTCCTAGCCGGGAGACC.

This clone was detected ten times or more. The CDR3 extends 3 residues past the end of the read, so its final part is completed from the germline J gene. The chain uses TRBV14 and TRBJ2-2, with D tentatively TRBD1 (5 bases). Between the trimmed V and J ends, which lost 2 bases and 4 bases, there was a span of 14 bases. Per germline, CDR1 SGHDN and CDR2 FVKESK. The CDR3 has 16 residues. The CDR3 region is CASSQRRGLGTGELFF. The sequenced CDR3 bases are TGTGCCAGCAGCCAAAGAAGGGGCTTGGGCACCGGGGAG.

This clone was counted ten times or more. The CDR3 is cut off 3 residues early in the read; its end comes from the germline J gene. This chain connects TRBV30 to TRBJ1-2, with D possibly TRBD1 on 5 matching bases. This CDR3 contains 14 residues. From germline, CDR1 is GTSNPN and CDR2 SVGIG (reference sequence). Deletions cut 0 bases from V and 2 bases from J, with 10 bases between. CDR3 in amino acids: CAWSVRVENYGYTF. The CDR3 DNA, read in part, is TGTGCCTGGAGTGTCAGGGTTGAGAACTATGGC.

This clone has ten or more counts. The read ends 3 residues before the CDR3 terminus; that terminus is restored from the germline J gene. The V gene is TRBV7-6, the J gene TRBJ2-5, with D perhaps given as TRBD1 or TRBD2 (5 bases each). This CDR3 is 16 amino acids long. The ends were cut back, 0 bases at V and 4 bases at J, with 15 bases in the middle. Germline CDR1 and CDR2: SGHVS and FNYEAQ. The DNA read from the CDR3 is TGTGCCAGCAGCTTAGCTTGGGCAGGGAGAGGAGAGACC. Protein: CASSLAWAGRGET. The entire CDR3 protein is CASSLAWAGRGETQYF.